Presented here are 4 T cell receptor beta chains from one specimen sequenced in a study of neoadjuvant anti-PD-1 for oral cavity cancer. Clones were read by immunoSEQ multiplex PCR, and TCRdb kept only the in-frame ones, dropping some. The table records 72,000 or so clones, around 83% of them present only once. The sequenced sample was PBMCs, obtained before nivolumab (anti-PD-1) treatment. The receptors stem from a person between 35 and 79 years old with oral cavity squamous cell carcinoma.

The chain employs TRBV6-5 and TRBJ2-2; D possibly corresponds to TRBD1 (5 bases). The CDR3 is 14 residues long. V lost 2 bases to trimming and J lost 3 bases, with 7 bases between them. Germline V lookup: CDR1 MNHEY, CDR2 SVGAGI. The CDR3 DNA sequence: TGTGCCAGCAGTTACCAGGGTGACACCGGGGAGCTGTTTTTT. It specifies CASSYQGDTGELFF.

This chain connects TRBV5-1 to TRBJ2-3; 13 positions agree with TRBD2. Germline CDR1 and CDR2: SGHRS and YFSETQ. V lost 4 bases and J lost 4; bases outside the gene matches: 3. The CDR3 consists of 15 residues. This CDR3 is CASSPTSGGADTQYF. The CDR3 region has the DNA TGCGCCAGCAGCCCCACTAGCGGGGGGGCAGATACGCAGTATTTT.

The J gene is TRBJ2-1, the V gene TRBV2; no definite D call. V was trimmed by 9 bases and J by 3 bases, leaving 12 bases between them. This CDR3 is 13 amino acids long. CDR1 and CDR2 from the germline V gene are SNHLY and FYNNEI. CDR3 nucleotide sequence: TGTGCCAGTATGGACGTGGGCTACAATGAGCAGTTCTTC. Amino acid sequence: CASMDVGYNEQFF. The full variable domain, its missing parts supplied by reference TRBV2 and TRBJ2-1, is EPEVTQTPSHQVTQMGQEVILRCVPISNHLYFYWYRQILGQKVEFLVSFYNNEISEKSEIFDDQFSVERPDGSNFTLKIRSTKLEDSAMYFCASMDVGYNEQFFGPGTRLTVL.

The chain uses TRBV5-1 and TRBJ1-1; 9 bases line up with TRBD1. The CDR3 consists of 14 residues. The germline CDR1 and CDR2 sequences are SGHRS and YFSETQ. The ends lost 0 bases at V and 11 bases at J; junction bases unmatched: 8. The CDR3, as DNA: TGCGCCAGCAGCTTGGTGGGGGGACAGGGCGAGGCTTTCTTT. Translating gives CASSLVGGQGEAFF. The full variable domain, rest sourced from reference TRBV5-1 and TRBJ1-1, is KAGVTQTPRYLIKTRGQQVTLSCSPISGHRSVSWYQQTPGQGLQFLFEYFSETQRNKGNFPGRFSGRQFSNSRSEMNVSTLELGDSALYLCASSLVGGQGEAFFGQGTRLTVV.